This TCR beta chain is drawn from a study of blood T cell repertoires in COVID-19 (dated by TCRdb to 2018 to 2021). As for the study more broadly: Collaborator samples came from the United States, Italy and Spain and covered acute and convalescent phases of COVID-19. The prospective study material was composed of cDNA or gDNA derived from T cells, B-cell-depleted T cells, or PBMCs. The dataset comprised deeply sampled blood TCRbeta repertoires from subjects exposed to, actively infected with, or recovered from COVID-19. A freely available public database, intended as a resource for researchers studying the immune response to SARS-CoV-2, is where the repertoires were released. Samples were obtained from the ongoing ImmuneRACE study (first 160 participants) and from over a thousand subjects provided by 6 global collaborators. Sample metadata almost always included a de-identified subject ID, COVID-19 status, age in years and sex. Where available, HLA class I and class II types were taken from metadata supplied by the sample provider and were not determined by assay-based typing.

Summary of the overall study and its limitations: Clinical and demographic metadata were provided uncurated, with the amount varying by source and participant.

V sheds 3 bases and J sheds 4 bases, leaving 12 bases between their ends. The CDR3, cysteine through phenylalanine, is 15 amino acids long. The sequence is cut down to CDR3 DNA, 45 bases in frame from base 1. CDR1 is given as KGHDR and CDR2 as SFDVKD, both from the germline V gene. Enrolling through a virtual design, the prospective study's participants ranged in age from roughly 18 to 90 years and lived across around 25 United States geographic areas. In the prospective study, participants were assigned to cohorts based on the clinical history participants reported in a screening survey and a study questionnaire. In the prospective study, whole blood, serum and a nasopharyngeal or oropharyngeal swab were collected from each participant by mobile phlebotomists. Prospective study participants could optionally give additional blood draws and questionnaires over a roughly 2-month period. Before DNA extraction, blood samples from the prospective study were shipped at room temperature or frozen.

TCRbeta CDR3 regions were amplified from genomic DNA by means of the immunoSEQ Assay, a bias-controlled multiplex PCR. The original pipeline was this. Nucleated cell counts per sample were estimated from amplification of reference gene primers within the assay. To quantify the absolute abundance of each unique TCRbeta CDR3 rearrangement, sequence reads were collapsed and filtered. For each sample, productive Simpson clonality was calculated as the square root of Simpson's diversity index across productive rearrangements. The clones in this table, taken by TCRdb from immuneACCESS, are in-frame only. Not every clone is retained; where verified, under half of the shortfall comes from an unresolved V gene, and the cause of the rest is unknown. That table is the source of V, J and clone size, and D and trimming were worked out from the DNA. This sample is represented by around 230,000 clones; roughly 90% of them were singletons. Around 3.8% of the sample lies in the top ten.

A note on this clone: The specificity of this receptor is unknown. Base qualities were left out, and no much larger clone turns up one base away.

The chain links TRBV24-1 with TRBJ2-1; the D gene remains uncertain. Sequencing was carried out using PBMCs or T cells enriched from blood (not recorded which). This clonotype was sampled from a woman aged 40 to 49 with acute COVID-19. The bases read TGTGCCACCAGTGATAGGTCCCCAGGTTACAATGAGCAGTTCTTC. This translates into CATSDRSPGYNEQFF.